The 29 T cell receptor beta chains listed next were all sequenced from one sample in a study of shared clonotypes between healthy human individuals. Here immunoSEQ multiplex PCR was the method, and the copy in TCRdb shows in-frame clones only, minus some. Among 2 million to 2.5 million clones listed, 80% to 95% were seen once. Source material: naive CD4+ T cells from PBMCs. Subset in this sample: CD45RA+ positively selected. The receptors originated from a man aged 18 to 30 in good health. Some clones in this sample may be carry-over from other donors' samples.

CDR3 coding DNA: TGTGCCAGCAGTCCAGGGTTGGATTCACCCCTCCACTTT. Its translation is CASSPGLDSPLHF. The rearrangement joins TRBV7-9 to TRBJ1-6, with a possible D match to TRBD1 (5 bases). V was trimmed by 6 bases and J by 8 bases, leaving 11 bases between them. The CDR3 is 13 residues long. The V gene's germline CDR1 is SEHNR and CDR2 FQNEAQ (reference sequence).

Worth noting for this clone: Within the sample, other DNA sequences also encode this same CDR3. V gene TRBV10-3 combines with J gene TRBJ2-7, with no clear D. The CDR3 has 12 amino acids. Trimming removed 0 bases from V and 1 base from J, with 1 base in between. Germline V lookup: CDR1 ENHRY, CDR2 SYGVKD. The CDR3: CAISESSYEQYF. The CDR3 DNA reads TGTGCCATCAGTGAGTCGTCCTACGAGCAGTACTTC.

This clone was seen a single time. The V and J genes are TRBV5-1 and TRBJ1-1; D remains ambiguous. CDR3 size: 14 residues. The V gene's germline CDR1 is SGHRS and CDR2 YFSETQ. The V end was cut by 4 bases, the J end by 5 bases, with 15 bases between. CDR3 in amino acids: CASSPGPGGTEAFF. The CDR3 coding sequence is TGCGCCAGCAGCCCCGGACCGGGCGGAACTGAAGCTTTCTTT.

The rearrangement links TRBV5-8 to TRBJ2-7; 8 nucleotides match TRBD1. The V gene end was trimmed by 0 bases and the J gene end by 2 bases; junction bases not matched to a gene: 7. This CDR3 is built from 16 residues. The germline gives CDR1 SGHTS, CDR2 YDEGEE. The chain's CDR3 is CASSLDLTGGPYEQYF. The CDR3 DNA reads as TGTGCCAGCAGCTTGGACTTAACAGGGGGACCCTACGAGCAGTACTTC.

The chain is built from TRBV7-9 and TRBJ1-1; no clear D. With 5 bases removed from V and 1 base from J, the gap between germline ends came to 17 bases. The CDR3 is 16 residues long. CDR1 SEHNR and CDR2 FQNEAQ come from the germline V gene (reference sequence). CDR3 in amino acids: CASSPREGGRNTEAFF. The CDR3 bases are TGTGCCAGCAGCCCAAGGGAGGGCGGACGGAACACTGAAGCTTTCTTT.

The CDR3 DNA sequence: TGCAGCGTTGGGGGGAGACTAGCGGGAGGAACAGATACGCAGTATTTT. This translates into CSVGGRLAGGTDTQYF. This chain connects TRBV29-1 to TRBJ2-3; TRBD2 agrees at 13 bases. CDR1 is SQVTM and CDR2 is ANQGSEA in the germline V gene. V was pared by 4 bases and J by 3 bases, with 7 bases of the junction left unmatched. The CDR3 is 16 residues long.

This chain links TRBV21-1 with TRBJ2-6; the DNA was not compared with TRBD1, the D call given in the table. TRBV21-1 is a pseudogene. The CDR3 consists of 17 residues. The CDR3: CASSNGTGEPGANVLTF. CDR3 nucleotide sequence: TGTGCCAGCAGCAACGGGACAGGCGAACCTGGGGCCAACGTCCTGACTTTC.

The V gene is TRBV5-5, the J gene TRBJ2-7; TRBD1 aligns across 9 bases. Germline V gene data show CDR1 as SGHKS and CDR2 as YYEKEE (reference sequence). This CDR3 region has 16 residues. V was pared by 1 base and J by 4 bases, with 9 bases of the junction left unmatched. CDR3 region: CASSLTLQGARYEQYF. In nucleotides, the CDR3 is TGTGCCAGCAGCTTGACCCTACAGGGGGCCAGATACGAGCAGTACTTC.

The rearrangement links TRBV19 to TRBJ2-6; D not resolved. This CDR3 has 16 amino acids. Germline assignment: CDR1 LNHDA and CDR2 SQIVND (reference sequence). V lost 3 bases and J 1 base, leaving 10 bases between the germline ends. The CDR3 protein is CASSMRRYSGANVLTF. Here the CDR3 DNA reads TGTGCCAGTAGTATGCGCCGATATTCTGGGGCCAACGTCCTGACTTTC.

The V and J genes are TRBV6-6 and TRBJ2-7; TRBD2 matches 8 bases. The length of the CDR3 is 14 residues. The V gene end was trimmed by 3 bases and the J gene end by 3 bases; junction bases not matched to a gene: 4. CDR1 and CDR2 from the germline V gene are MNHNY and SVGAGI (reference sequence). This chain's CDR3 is CASSYLSGNYEQYF. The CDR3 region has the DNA TGTGCCAGCAGTTATCTTAGCGGGAACTACGAGCAGTACTTC.

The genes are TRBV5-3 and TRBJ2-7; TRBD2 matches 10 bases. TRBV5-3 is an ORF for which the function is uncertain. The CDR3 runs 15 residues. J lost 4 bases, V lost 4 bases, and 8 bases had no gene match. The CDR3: CARSESGRARYEQYF. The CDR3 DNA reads TGTGCCAGAAGCGAAAGCGGGAGGGCCCGATACGAGCAGTACTTC.

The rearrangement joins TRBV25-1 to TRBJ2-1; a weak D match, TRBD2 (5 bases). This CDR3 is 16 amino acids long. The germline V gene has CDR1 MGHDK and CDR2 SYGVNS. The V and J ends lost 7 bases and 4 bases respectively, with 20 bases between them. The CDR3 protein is CASTQTVAGAYNEQFF. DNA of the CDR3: TGTGCCAGCACCCAAACAGTGGCGGGCGCTTACAATGAGCAGTTCTTC.

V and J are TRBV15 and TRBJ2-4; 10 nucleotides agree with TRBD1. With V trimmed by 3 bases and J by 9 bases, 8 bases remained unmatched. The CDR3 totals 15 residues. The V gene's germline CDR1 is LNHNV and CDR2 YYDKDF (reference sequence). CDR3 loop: CATSSGGTGASIQYF. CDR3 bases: TGTGCCACCAGCAGTGGGGGGACAGGGGCAAGCATTCAGTACTTC. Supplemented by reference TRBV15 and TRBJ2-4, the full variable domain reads DAMVIQNPRYQVTQFGKPVTLSCSQTLNHNVMYWYQQKSSQAPKLLFHYYDKDFNNEADTPDNFQSRRPNTSFCFLDIRSPGLGDTAMYLCATSSGGTGASIQYFGAGTRLSVL.

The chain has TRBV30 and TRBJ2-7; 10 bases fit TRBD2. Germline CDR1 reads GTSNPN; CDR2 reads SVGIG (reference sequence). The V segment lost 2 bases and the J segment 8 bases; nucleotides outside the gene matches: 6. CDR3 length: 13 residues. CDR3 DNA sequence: TGTGCCTGGAGTATCCTAGCGGGAGTGCAGCAGTACTTC. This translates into CAWSILAGVQQYF. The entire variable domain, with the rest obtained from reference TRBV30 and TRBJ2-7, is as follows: SQTIHQWPATLVQPVGSPLSLECTVEGTSNPNLYWYRQAAGRGLQLLFYSVGIGQISSEVPQNLSASRPQDRQFILSSKKLLLSDSGFYLCAWSILAGVQQYFGPGTRLTVT.

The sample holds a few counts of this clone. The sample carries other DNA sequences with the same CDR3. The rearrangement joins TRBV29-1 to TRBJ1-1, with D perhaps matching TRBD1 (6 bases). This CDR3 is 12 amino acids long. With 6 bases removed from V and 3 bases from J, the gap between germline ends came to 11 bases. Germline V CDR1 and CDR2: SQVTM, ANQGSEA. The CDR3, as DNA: TGCAGCGTCGGTAGGGGGGACACTGAAGCTTTCTTT. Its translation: CSVGRGDTEAFF.

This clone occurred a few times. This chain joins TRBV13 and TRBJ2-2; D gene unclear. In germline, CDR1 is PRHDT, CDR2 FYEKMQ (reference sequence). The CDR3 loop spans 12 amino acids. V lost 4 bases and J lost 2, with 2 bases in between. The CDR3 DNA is TGTGCCAGCAGCTATAACACCGGGGAGCTGTTTTTT. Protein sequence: CASSYNTGELFF.

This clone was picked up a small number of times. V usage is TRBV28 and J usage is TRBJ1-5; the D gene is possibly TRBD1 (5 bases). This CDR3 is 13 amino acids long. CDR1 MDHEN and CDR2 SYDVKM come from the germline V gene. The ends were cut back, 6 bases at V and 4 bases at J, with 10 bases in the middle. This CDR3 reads CASRSGMNQPQHF. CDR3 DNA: TGTGCCAGCAGGTCAGGGATGAATCAGCCCCAGCATTTT.

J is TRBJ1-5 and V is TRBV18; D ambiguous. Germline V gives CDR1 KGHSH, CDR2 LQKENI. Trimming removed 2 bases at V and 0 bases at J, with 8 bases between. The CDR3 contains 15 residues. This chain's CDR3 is CASSPSYNSNQPQHF. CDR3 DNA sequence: TGTGCCAGCTCACCATCGTACAATAGCAATCAGCCCCAGCATTTT.

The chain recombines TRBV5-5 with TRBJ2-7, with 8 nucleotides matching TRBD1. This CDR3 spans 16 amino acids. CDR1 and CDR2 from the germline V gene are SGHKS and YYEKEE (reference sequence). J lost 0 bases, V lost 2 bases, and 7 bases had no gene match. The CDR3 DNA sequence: TGTGCCAGCAGCTTTGCCGGGACAGGAAGCTCCTACGAGCAGTACTTC. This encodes CASSFAGTGSSYEQYF.

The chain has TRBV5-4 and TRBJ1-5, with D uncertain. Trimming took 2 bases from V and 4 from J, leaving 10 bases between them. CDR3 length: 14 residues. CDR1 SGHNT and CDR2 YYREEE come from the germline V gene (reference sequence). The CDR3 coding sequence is TGTGCCAGCAGCTTATGGCAGTCGAATCAGCCCCAGCATTTT. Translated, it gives CASSLWQSNQPQHF.

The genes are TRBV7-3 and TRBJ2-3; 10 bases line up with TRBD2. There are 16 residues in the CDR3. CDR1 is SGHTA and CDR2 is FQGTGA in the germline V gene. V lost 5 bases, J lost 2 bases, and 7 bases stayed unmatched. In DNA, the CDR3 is TGTGCCAGCAGCCCCCTTAGCGGGAGGCACACAGATACGCAGTATTTT. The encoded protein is CASSPLSGRHTDTQYF.

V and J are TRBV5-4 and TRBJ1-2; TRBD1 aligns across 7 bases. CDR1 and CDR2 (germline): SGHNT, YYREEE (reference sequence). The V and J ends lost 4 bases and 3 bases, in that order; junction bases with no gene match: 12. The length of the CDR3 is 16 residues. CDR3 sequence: CASSPRGQGVYYGYTF. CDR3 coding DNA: TGTGCCAGCAGCCCCCGGGGGCAGGGGGTGTACTATGGCTACACCTTC.

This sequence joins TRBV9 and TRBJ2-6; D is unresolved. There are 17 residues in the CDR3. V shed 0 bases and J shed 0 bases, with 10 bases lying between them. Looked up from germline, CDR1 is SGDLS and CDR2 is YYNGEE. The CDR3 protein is CASSVGESPSGANVLTF. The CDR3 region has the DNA TGTGCCAGCAGCGTAGGGGAAAGCCCCTCTGGGGCCAACGTCCTGACTTTC.

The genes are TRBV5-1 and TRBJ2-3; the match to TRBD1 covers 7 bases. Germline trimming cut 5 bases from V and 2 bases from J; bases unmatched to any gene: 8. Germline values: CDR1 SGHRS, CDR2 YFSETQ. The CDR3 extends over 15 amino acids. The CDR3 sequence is CASRQNGQDTDTQYF. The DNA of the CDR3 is TGCGCCAGCAGACAAAATGGACAGGACACAGATACGCAGTATTTT.

The chain's CDR3 is CASEVGQGSHNEQFF. In DNA, the CDR3 is TGCGCCAGCGAGGTCGGCCAGGGCTCGCACAATGAGCAGTTCTTC. The genes are TRBV5-1 and TRBJ2-1, with TRBD1 as a possible D gene (5 bases). The CDR3 loop spans 15 amino acids. Germline V gene data show CDR1 as SGHRS and CDR2 as YFSETQ. The V end lost 7 bases, the J end lost 5 bases, and 19 bases lay between the germline ends.

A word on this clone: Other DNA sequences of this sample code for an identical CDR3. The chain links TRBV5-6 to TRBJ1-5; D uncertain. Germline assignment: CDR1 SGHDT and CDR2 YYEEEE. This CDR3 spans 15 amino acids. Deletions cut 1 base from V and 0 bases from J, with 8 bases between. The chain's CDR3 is CASSLRGYSNQPQHF. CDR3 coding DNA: TGTGCCAGCAGCTTGCGCGGATATAGCAATCAGCCCCAGCATTTT.

The CDR3 coding sequence is TGTGCCAGCAGGATTGGGGATGGCTACACCTTC. It yields the protein CASRIGDGYTF. The J gene is TRBJ1-2, the V gene TRBV6-1, with unresolved D. Germline lookup yields CDR1 MNHNS and CDR2 SASEGT. V was trimmed by 6 bases and J by 6 bases, leaving 8 bases between them. CDR3 length equals 11 residues.

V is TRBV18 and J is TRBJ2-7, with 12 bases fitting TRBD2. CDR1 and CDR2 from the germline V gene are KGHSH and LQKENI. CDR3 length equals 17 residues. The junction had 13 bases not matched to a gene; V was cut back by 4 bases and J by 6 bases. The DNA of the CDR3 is TGTGCCAGCTCACAAGGGACTAGCGGGTCGGGCCAATCCGAGCAGTACTTC. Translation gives CASSQGTSGSGQSEQYF.

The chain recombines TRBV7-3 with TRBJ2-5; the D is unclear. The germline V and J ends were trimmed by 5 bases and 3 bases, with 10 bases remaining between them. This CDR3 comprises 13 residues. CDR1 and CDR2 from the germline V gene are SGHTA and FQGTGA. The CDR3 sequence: CASSPRREETQYF. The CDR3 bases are TGTGCCAGCAGCCCTCGACGGGAAGAGACCCAGTACTTC.